This TCR beta chain was found in a study of cytomegalovirus exposure and HLA in healthy donors. Notes on the study in general: A later analysis showed TCR association rates differing by HLA locus, peaking at DRB1 and lowest at HLA-C. What a later analysis showed was that several of the most significant clusters appeared linked to common viral pathogens.

V gave up 5 bases and J gave up 5 bases; unmatched junction bases: 8. The CDR3 consists of 15 residues. Germline values: CDR1 MDHEN, CDR2 SYDVKM. Worth noting for this clone: As yet, its antigen is unknown.

Amplification used 60 Vbeta primers and 13 Jbeta primers. The table came from immunoSEQ multiplex PCR; TCRdb's copy has only in-frame clones and leaves some out. The table shows roughly 110,000 clones, with over 70% occurring only once. The material sequenced was PBMCs. V and J are TRBV28 and TRBJ2-7, with 11 positions matching TRBD1. The receptor was isolated from a female donor in good health and CMV-seronegative. The CDR3 is CASSPYGTGGDEQYF. The CDR3 nucleotides are TGTGCCAGCAGTCCCTACGGGACAGGGGGGGACGAGCAGTACTTC.